The present TCR beta chain was sequenced within a study of regulatory T cells in long-lasting Graves disease. Study-level results: Persistent patients had a count of shared public clonotypes (around 2,700) that exceeded that of new patients (approximately 1,000).

This clonotype has ten or more counts. Its antigen remains unknown. The time point here: newly diagnosed GD, antithyroid drugs for less than 3 months. With RNA extracted from PBMCs as input, the TCR library was made. iRepertoire HTBI primers and Arm-PCR of CDR3 regions built TCR beta libraries. One entry per CDR3 protein, called by TCRdb with MiXCR from the multiplex PCR reads. The sample lists 300,000 to 400,000 distinct CDR3 sequences, approximately 15% occurring once. The data also belong to a second study, concerning T cells in Graves' hyperthyroidism and ophthalmopathy.

The clonotype comes from a man aged 40-50 years with Graves disease. This specimen was peripheral blood mononuclear cells (PBMCs), taken at new diagnosis, from a patient treated with antithyroid drugs.

As DNA, the CDR3 is TGTGCCAGCAGTGAAGGGCGCGAGCAGTACTTC. Amino acid sequence: CASSEGREQYF. The chain has TRBV2 and TRBJ2-7; D uncertain. The CDR3 sequence is 11 residues long. Trimming removed 1 base from V and 6 bases from J, with 4 bases in between. The germline V gene encodes CDR1 SNHLY and CDR2 FYNNEI.